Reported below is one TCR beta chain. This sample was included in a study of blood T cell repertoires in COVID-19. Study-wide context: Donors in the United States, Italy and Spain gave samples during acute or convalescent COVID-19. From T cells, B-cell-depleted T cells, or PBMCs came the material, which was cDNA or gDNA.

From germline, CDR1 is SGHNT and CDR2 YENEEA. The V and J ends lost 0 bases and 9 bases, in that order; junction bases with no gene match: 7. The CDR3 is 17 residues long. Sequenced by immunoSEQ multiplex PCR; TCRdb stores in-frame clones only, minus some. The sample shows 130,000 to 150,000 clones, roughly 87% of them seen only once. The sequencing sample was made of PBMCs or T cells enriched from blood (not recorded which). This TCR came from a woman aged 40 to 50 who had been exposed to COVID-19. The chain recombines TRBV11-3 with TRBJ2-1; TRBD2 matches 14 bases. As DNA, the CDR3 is TGTGCCAGCAGCTTAGAATATGGGACTAGCGGGAGCGGTGAGCAGTTCTTC. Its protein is CASSLEYGTSGSGEQFF.